Listed here is a single T cell receptor (beta chain). Its specificity is unknown. Donors each provided ten milliliters of peripheral blood. The sample originates from a study of blood T cells in healthy people across ages. V lost 3 bases and J 7 bases, leaving 13 bases between the germline ends. From germline, CDR1 is SGHDT and CDR2 YYEEEE. This CDR3 is 14 amino acids long. General study findings and limits: Roughly linear declines in TCR beta diversity per million T cells occurred with age. Considered underestimates were the diversity estimates obtained from one million T cells.

For the second PCR, which ran for about 6 to 11 cycles, a sample-barcoded 5' primer and a J-beta primer mix were used. Every individual sample yielded 2.5 million or more paired-end reads (each containing CDR3). TCRdb reprocessed the 5' RACE reads with MiXCR, giving one entry per CDR3 protein. The table has about 400,000 distinct CDR3 sequences, approximately 52% seen once. This clonotype was sampled from a man aged 60 to 69 in good health. The sample was blood. This sequence joins TRBV5-6 and TRBJ1-4, with D unclear. The CDR3 reads CASSWSEAGEKLFF. The DNA of the CDR3 is TGTGCCAGCAGCTGGTCCGAAGCGGGTGAAAAACTGTTTTTT.